Described below is a single T cell receptor (beta chain) sequence and its context. A single record per CDR3 protein comes from TCRdb applying MiXCR to the 5' RACE reads. This table holds 90,000 to 120,000 distinct CDR3 sequences, around 24% found once. The data derive from a study of CD8 T cells in ankylosing spondylitis. The V and J ends lost 2 bases and 0 bases respectively, with 8 bases between them. CDR1 is LGHDT, CDR2 YNNKEL, per germline (reference sequence). The CDR3 totals 15 residues. The TCR comes from a male donor with ankylosing spondylitis. The rearrangement uses TRBV3-1 and TRBJ1-5; no firm D call. The sample taken for sequencing was synovial fluid, either unsorted or a sorted T cell fraction (not recorded which). Here the CDR3 reads CASSQMPNSNQPQHF. The CDR3 DNA sequence: TGTGCCAGCAGCCAAATGCCCAATAGCAATCAGCCCCAGCATTTT.